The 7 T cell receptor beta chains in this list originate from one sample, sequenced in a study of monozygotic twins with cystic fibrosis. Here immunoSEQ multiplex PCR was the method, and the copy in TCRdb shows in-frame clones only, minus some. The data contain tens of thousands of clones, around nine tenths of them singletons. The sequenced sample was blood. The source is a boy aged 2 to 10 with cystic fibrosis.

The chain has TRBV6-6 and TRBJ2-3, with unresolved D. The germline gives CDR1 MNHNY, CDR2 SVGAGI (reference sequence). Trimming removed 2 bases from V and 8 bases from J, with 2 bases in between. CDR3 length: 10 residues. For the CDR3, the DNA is TGTGCCAGCAGTTACGGTACGCAGTATTTT. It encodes CASSYGTQYF.

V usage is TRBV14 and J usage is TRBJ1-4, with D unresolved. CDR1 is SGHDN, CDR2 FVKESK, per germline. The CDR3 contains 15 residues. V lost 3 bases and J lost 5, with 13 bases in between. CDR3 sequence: CASSQVRSSNEKLFF. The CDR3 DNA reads TGTGCCAGCAGCCAGGTCCGGTCCAGCAATGAAAAACTGTTTTTT.

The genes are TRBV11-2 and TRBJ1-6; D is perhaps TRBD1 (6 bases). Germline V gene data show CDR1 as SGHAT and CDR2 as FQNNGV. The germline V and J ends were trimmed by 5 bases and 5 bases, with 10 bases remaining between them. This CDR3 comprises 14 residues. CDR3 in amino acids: CASSPSGDNSPLHF. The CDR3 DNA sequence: TGTGCCAGCAGCCCATCAGGGGATAATTCACCCCTCCACTTT.

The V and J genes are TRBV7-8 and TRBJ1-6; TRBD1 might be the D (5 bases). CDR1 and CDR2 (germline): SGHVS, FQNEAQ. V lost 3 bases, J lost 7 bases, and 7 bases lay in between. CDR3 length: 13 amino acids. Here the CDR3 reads CASSFRENSPLHF. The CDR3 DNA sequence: TGTGCCAGCAGCTTCAGGGAAAATTCACCCCTCCACTTT. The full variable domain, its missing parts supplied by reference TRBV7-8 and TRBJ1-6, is GAGVSQSPRYKVAKRGQDVALRCDPISGHVSLFWYQQALGQGPEFLTYFQNEAQLDKSGLPSDRFFAERPEGSVSTLKIQRTQQEDSAVYLCASSFRENSPLHFGNGTRLTVT.

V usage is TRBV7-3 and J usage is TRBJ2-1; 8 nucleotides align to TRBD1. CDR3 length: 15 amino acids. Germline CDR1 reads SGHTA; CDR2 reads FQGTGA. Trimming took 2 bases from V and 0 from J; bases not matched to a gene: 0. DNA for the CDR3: TGTGCCAGCAGCTTACAGGGGGCCTCCTACAATGAGCAGTTCTTC. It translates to CASSLQGASYNEQFF. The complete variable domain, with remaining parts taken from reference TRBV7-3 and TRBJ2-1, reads GAGVSQTPSNKVTEKGKYVELRCDPISGHTALYWYRQSLGQGPEFLIYFQGTGAADDSGLPNDRFFAVRPEGSVSTLKIQRTERGDSAVYLCASSLQGASYNEQFFGPGTRLTVL.

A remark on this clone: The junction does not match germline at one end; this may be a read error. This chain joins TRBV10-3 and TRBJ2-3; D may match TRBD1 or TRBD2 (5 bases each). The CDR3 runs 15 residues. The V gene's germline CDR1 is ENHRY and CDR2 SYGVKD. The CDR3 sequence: CATSGGSASTDTQYF. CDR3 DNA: TGTGCCACCAGTGGGGGTAGCGCTAGCACAGATACGCAGTATTTT.

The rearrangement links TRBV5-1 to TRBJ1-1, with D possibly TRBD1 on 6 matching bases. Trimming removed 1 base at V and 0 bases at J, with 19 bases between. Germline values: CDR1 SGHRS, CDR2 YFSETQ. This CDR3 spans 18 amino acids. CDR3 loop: CASSLIPAQGLMNTEAFF. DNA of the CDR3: TGCGCCAGCAGCTTGATTCCCGCGCAGGGGCTCATGAACACTGAAGCTTTCTTT.